Following are 10 T cell receptor beta chains from one sample sequenced in a study of T cell repertoires in breast cancer. Primers covering all TCR V genes were used in emulsion RT-PCR on CD8+ T cells. During the second nested PCR, blocking oligonucleotides suppressed genes that were not paired. Using its own MiXCR run on the emulsion pairing reads, TCRdb lists one record per CDR3 protein. This sample carries about 40,000 distinct CDR3 sequences, less than 55% of them seen once, and the ten largest clones take less than 80%. The sequencing input was CD8+ T cells. These receptors originate from a pool of human donors with breast cancer or a healthy control (not recorded which).

The rearrangement joins TRBV2 to TRBJ1-2; D is undetermined. The V gene's germline CDR1 is SNHLY and CDR2 FYNNEI. The V end was cut by 1 base, the J end by 1 base, with 7 bases between. This CDR3 contains 14 residues. CDR3 in DNA: TGTGCCAGCAGTGAAGGCAGAATTAACTATGGCTACACCTTC. Its translation is CASSEGRINYGYTF.

This clonotype came up once. The rearrangement joins TRBV7-2 to TRBJ1-1; no definite D call. The CDR3 runs 16 residues. The V gene lost 1 base and the J gene lost 4 bases, with 16 bases spanning the gap. The germline V gene has CDR1 SGHTA and CDR2 FQGNSA. CDR3 DNA sequence: TGTGCCAGCAGCTTAGTCGGTGCGGGTGTGAGCACTGAAGCTTTCTTT. Its translation: CASSLVGAGVSTEAFF.

The chain recombines TRBV19 with TRBJ2-5; D may be TRBD2 (5 bases). Germline V lookup: CDR1 LNHDA, CDR2 SQIVND (reference sequence). V was pared by 4 bases and J by 2 bases, with 17 bases between. The CDR3 loop spans 16 amino acids. The CDR3 DNA reads TGTGCCAGTAGTAAATGGGCCGGGGTACCACAAGAGACCCAGTACTTC. Translated, it gives CASSKWAGVPQETQYF.

The chain links TRBV2 to TRBJ2-6; a weak D match, TRBD1 (5 bases). The CDR3 runs to 16 residues. The germline V gene encodes CDR1 SNHLY and CDR2 FYNNEI. The V gene lost 5 bases and the J gene lost 0 bases, with 11 bases spanning the gap. The CDR3 coding sequence is TGTGCCAGCAGTCTTCAGGGAACCTCTGGGGCCAACGTCCTGACTTTC. The encoded protein is CASSLQGTSGANVLTF. The full variable domain, completed using reference TRBV2 and TRBJ2-6, is EPEVTQTPSHQVTQMGQEVILRCVPISNHLYFYWYRQILGQKVEFLVSFYNNEISEKSEIFDDQFSVERPDGSNFTLKIRSTKLEDSAMYFCASSLQGTSGANVLTFGAGSRLTVL.

The CDR3 here is CASSPPGQSIGELFF. CDR3 sequence (DNA): TGTGCCAGCTCACCGCCGGGACAGTCGATCGGGGAGCTGTTTTTT. The rearrangement joins TRBV18 to TRBJ2-2; 7 bases map to TRBD1. This CDR3 region has 15 residues. The germline CDR1 and CDR2 sequences are KGHSH and LQKENI. The V gene end was trimmed by 3 bases and the J gene end by 7 bases; junction bases not matched to a gene: 8. The full variable domain, completed using reference TRBV18 and TRBJ2-2, is NAGVMQNPRHLVRRRGQEARLRCSPMKGHSHVYWYRQLPEEGLKFMVYLQKENIIDESGMPKERFSAEFPKEGPSILRIQQVVRGDSAAYFCASSPPGQSIGELFFGEGSRLTVL.

V gene TRBV7-9 combines with J gene TRBJ2-7; 9 bases align to TRBD1. The junction had 7 bases not matched to a gene; V was cut back by 5 bases and J by 5 bases. The germline gives CDR1 SEHNR, CDR2 FQNEAQ (reference sequence). The CDR3 is 14 amino acids. CDR3 bases: TGTGCCAGCAGCGCTAGCCGGGACAGGGACGAGCAGTACTTC. Translated, it gives CASSASRDRDEQYF.

Points on this clonotype: A much larger clone is a single base away; this may be a read error. The rearrangement joins TRBV20-1 to TRBJ1-1, with TRBD1 as a possible D gene (6 bases). Germline V gene lookup returns CDR1 DFQATT and CDR2 SNEGSKA (reference sequence). V lost 3 bases to trimming and J lost 4 bases, with 12 bases between them. The CDR3 consists of 13 residues. The CDR3 protein is CSASPIGGTEAFF. CDR3 bases: TGCAGTGCTAGTCCGATAGGGGGCACTGAAGCTTTCTTT.

This clonotype showed up many times. The chain joins TRBV25-1 to TRBJ1-1; D is ambiguous. With 8 bases removed from V and 6 bases from J, the gap between germline ends came to 10 bases. Germline loops: CDR1 MGHDK, CDR2 SYGVNS. The CDR3 is 11 residues long. CDR3 protein: CASGSYPEAFF. In nucleotides, the CDR3 is TGTGCCAGCGGGTCGTACCCTGAAGCTTTCTTT.

About this clonotype itself: A clone one base away is much larger, so this may be a read error. V gene TRBV27 combines with J gene TRBJ1-1, with a possible D match to TRBD1 (6 bases). The CDR3 runs 15 residues. Germline CDR1 and CDR2: MNHEY and SMNVEV (reference sequence). This CDR3 is CVSSLRRGGADEAFF. CDR3 bases: TGTGTCAGCAGTCTCAGAAGAGGGGGAGCCGATGAAGCTTTCTTT.

With respect to this clonotype: The junction and the germline gene differ at one end; a read error may be behind it. The chain couples TRBV6-5 to TRBJ2-4, with a possible D match to TRBD2 (6 bases). This CDR3 is built from 14 residues. CDR1 is MNHEY and CDR2 is SVGAGI in the germline V gene. The CDR3 loop is CASSFGGAENIQYF. In DNA, the CDR3 is TGTGCCAGCAGTTTCGGGGGAGCCGAAAACATTCAGTACTTC.